This passage covers 17 T cell receptor beta chains from one sample sequenced in a study of blood T cell repertoires in COVID-19 (TCRdb year 2020). The library was built by means of the immunoSEQ multiplex PCR assay. In its TCRdb copy, this immuneACCESS table keeps in-frame sequences only and misses some clones. Where compared with another copy, unresolved V genes explain less than half of these, and the others have no known cause. The sample table lists about 280,000 clones, roughly 88% of them with a count of one. The ten largest clones capture 1% of the sample. What was sequenced was PBMCs or T cells enriched from blood (not recorded which). These receptors were taken from a woman in her 30s who had recovered from COVID-19.

The chain uses TRBV28 and TRBJ1-5; D gene uncertain. V was cut by 4 bases and J by 7 bases, with 11 bases left in between. Germline V gene data show CDR1 as MDHEN and CDR2 as SYDVKM. CDR3 length: 13 residues. CDR3 amino acids: CASSSETGQPQHF. The CDR3 bases are TGTGCCAGCAGTTCAGAGACGGGGCAGCCCCAGCATTTT.

This clone was seen repeatedly, ten times or more. V gene TRBV30 combines with J gene TRBJ1-1, with TRBD1 as a possible D gene (6 bases). The V gene lost 0 bases and the J gene lost 8 bases, with 16 bases spanning the gap. Germline loops: CDR1 GTSNPN, CDR2 SVGIG (reference sequence). There are 14 residues in the CDR3. The CDR3 DNA follows: TGTGCCTGGAGTGTACACTCAGGGACATACGAAGCTTTCTTT. Its protein product is CAWSVHSGTYEAFF.

The chain combines TRBV16 with TRBJ1-1; D is possibly TRBD1 (5 bases). CDR3 size: 14 residues. Germline CDR1 KGHSY, CDR2 FQNENV. The V and J ends lost 3 bases and 2 bases respectively, with 10 bases between them. CDR3: CASSHKQVNTEAFF. Here the CDR3 DNA reads TGTGCCAGCAGCCATAAACAGGTTAACACTGAAGCTTTCTTT.

The genes are TRBV13 and TRBJ2-7; 8 bases agree with TRBD1. The V gene end was trimmed by 5 bases and the J gene end by 8 bases; junction bases not matched to a gene: 5. CDR1 is PRHDT and CDR2 is FYEKMQ in the germline V gene (reference sequence). This CDR3 comprises 12 residues. The CDR3 nucleotides are TGTGCCAGCAGCCCAGACAGGGGAAAGCAGTACTTC. Protein product: CASSPDRGKQYF.

The chain uses TRBV6-1 and TRBJ1-5, with TRBD1 identical over 9 bases. The CDR3 extends over 18 amino acids. V lost 4 bases to trimming and J lost 2 bases; unmatched junction nucleotides: 12. The V gene's germline CDR1 is MNHNS and CDR2 SASEGT. CDR3 coding DNA: TGTGCCAGCAGTGGAAATACAGGGGGCGCGCCTGGCAATCAGCCCCAGCATTTT. This encodes CASSGNTGGAPGNQPQHF.

This rearrangement joins TRBV5-1 to TRBJ1-1, with 9 bases fitting TRBD1. J gave up 1 base and V 3 bases, and 1 base lay outside the gene matches. Germline V lookup: CDR1 SGHRS, CDR2 YFSETQ. The CDR3 is 14 amino acids. Here the CDR3 reads CASSSGQGNTEAFF. The CDR3 bases are TGCGCCAGCAGCTCGGGACAGGGGAACACTGAAGCTTTCTTT.

The chain uses TRBV11-2 and TRBJ1-4, with 11 positions matching TRBD1. The CDR3 covers 17 residues. With 1 base clipped from V and 7 bases from J, the junction kept 8 bases outside the gene matches. The germline gives CDR1 SGHAT, CDR2 FQNNGV. In DNA, the CDR3 is TGTGCCAGCAGCTTAGGGTATTGGACAGGGGGCCGTGAAAAACTGTTTTTT. Protein: CASSLGYWTGGREKLFF.

For this clone: Other DNA sequences in this sample translate to the same CDR3. The gene calls are TRBV5-1 and TRBJ2-7, with 7 nucleotides matching TRBD1. CDR1 is SGHRS, CDR2 YFSETQ, per germline. Trimming removed 0 bases from V and 3 bases from J; junction bases left unmatched: 3. CDR3 length equals 14 residues. The DNA for the CDR3 is TGCGCCAGCAGCTTGGGGACAGGAGGCTACGAGCAGTACTTC. Its protein is CASSLGTGGYEQYF. Together with reference TRBV5-1 and TRBJ2-7, the CDR3 gives the full variable domain: KAGVTQTPRYLIKTRGQQVTLSCSPISGHRSVSWYQQTPGQGLQFLFEYFSETQRNKGNFPGRFSGRQFSNSRSEMNVSTLELGDSALYLCASSLGTGGYEQYFGPGTRLTVT.

The J gene is TRBJ2-7, the V gene TRBV5-5, with 9 bases that match TRBD1. The CDR3 covers 14 residues. Trimming took 2 bases from V and 6 from J; bases not matched to a gene: 6. Germline assignment: CDR1 SGHKS and CDR2 YYEKEE (reference sequence). The CDR3 nucleotides are TGTGCCAGCAGCTTCGGGACAGGGAGAGGCGAGCAGTACTTC. Its protein product is CASSFGTGRGEQYF.

The chain carries TRBV7-8 and TRBJ1-2; D gene ambiguous. The ends were cut back, 5 bases at V and 3 bases at J, with 13 bases in the middle. The CDR3 covers 14 residues. Germline CDR1 reads SGHVS; CDR2 reads FQNEAQ. The CDR3 is CASSLPGQDYGYTF. Written as DNA, the CDR3 is TGTGCCAGCAGCCTACCTGGGCAGGACTATGGCTACACCTTC. Full variable domain (outside the CDR3, taken from reference TRBV7-8 and TRBJ1-2): GAGVSQSPRYKVAKRGQDVALRCDPISGHVSLFWYQQALGQGPEFLTYFQNEAQLDKSGLPSDRFFAERPEGSVSTLKIQRTQQEDSAVYLCASSLPGQDYGYTFGSGTRLTVV.

This chain's CDR3 is CASSLVGTGETEAFF. The DNA of the CDR3 is TGTGCCAGCAGCTTAGTGGGGACAGGGGAAACTGAAGCTTTCTTT. The chain is built from TRBV7-8 and TRBJ1-1; the match to TRBD1 covers 10 bases. CDR1 is SGHVS and CDR2 is FQNEAQ in the germline V gene. After removal of 1 base from V and 5 bases from J, the junction contained 4 bases not matched to a gene. The CDR3 spans 15 residues.

This chain links TRBV28 with TRBJ1-2; the D gene is possibly TRBD1 (5 bases). CDR1 is MDHEN and CDR2 is SYDVKM in the germline V gene. The V and J ends lost 5 bases and 3 bases respectively, with 16 bases between them. The CDR3 is made up of 15 amino acids. The CDR3 DNA follows: TGTGCCAGCAGTCCAATGACAGACATTCACTATGGCTACACCTTC. It yields the protein CASSPMTDIHYGYTF.

The chain combines TRBV4-3 with TRBJ1-2; D possibly corresponds to TRBD1 (5 bases). The CDR3 runs to 17 residues. Germline V lookup: CDR1 LGHNA, CDR2 YSLEER. The V and J ends lost 0 bases and 5 bases respectively, with 19 bases between them. CDR3 in DNA: TGCGCCAGCAGCCAAGATCCCGCCCCGACAGTGGAATATGGCTACACCTTC. It yields the protein CASSQDPAPTVEYGYTF.

This chain connects TRBV7-2 to TRBJ1-1, with TRBD1 identical over 8 bases. CDR3 size: 14 residues. CDR1 is SGHTA and CDR2 is FQGNSA in the germline V gene. After removal of 5 bases from V and 2 bases from J, the junction contained 4 bases not matched to a gene. As DNA, the CDR3 is TGTGCCAGCAGCCCCCAGGGGGCTAACACTGAAGCTTTCTTT. This encodes CASSPQGANTEAFF.

The chain uses TRBV5-8 and TRBJ1-2; 7 bases fit TRBD1. Looked up from germline, CDR1 is SGHTS and CDR2 is YDEGEE. V lost 0 bases, J lost 4 bases, and 3 bases stayed unmatched. The CDR3 is 14 amino acids. The CDR3 DNA reads as TGTGCCAGCAGCTTGGGACAGGGCCTCTATGGCTACACCTTC. Its protein product is CASSLGQGLYGYTF.

V usage is TRBV5-1 and J usage is TRBJ1-4; 8 bases agree with TRBD1. Germline CDR1 is SGHRS and CDR2 is YFSETQ. The V and J ends lost 6 bases and 7 bases, in that order; junction bases with no gene match: 8. This CDR3 region has 14 residues. CDR3 in DNA: TGCGCCAGCAAAACCGGACAGGGAGGTGAAAAACTGTTTTTT. This translates into CASKTGQGGEKLFF.

This clone was seen only a few times. Other DNA sequences within the sample encode an identical CDR3. V and J are TRBV7-9 and TRBJ1-5, with D unclear. Germline CDR1 and CDR2: SEHNR and FQNEAQ (reference sequence). There are 14 residues in the CDR3. Trimming took off 0 bases at V and 4 bases at J, with 7 bases between the two ends. Written as DNA, the CDR3 is TGTGCCAGCAGCTTAGCGGGAGGGAATCAGCCCCAGCATTTT. Its translation: CASSLAGGNQPQHF.